Presented here are 2 T cell receptor beta chains from one specimen sequenced in a study of T-cell reconstitution after alpha-beta-depleted transplantation in children. The authors prepared the TCRbeta library with unique molecular identifiers. TCRdb reprocessed the PCR reads with MiXCR, giving one entry per CDR3 protein. The data contain nearly 200,000 distinct CDR3 sequences, about 6% of them seen just once; the ten biggest clones take up under 6%. The sample here was PBMCs, taken before TCRalphabeta/CD19-depleted stem cell transplant. Receptor source: a girl under three years old with combined immunodeficiency, due to receive a stem cell transplant.

This clonotype showed up just a few times. The V gene is TRBV5-8, the J gene TRBJ2-5, with D possibly matching TRBD1 (7 bases). Germline assignment: CDR1 SGHTS and CDR2 YDEGEE. CDR3 size: 14 residues. V lost 5 bases and J 5 bases, leaving 16 bases between the germline ends. CDR3 sequence (DNA): TGTGCCAGCAGGACAAGGGACAGCGGGGAGACCCAGTACTTC. Amino acid sequence: CASRTRDSGETQYF.

The rearrangement links TRBV5-1 to TRBJ2-1; possibly TRBD1 for D (6 bases). V was clipped by 3 bases and J by 5 bases, with 12 bases between them. The CDR3 has 14 residues. Germline V CDR1 and CDR2: SGHRS, YFSETQ. The CDR3 loop reads CASSWAYRDNEQFF. The CDR3 coding sequence is TGCGCCAGCAGCTGGGCCTACAGGGACAATGAGCAGTTCTTC.